The 5 T cell receptor beta chains below come from one sample, sequenced in a study of T cells in Graves' hyperthyroidism and ophthalmopathy. The TCR beta CDR3 regions underwent amplification using RNA transcripts as the source. HTBI primers were used for first-round RT-PCR of the TCR CDR3. MiXCR, run by TCRdb on the multiplex PCR reads, gives a single entry per CDR3 protein. The sample lists under 350,000 distinct CDR3 sequences, 15% to 20% occurring once. The sample comprised blood. The receptors come from a woman aged 60 to 75 with Graves' ophthalmopathy.

This clonotype has ten or more counts. The chain has TRBV2 and TRBJ2-1, with 11 bases that match TRBD1. Germline CDR1 and CDR2: SNHLY and FYNNEI. V shed 5 bases, J shed 4 bases, and the junction held 16 bases outside the gene matches. The CDR3 has 19 residues. CDR3 bases: TGTGCCAGCAGTCCGCTAAGGACAGGGGGCCATACTATGTACAATGAGCAGTTCTTC. Translating gives CASSPLRTGGHTMYNEQFF. The whole variable domain, remainder taken from reference TRBV2 and TRBJ2-1, is EPEVTQTPSHQVTQMGQEVILRCVPISNHLYFYWYRQILGQKVEFLVSFYNNEISEKSEIFDDQFSVERPDGSNFTLKIRSTKLEDSAMYFCASSPLRTGGHTMYNEQFFGPGTRLTVL.

This clonotype appeared many times. The chain employs TRBV24-1 and TRBJ2-3; D is unresolved. The CDR3 consists of 12 residues. Germline CDR1 KGHDR, CDR2 SFDVKD. V was pared by 1 base and J by 4 bases, with 2 bases between. The CDR3 region is CATSDLADTQYF. The CDR3 DNA reads as TGTGCCACCAGTGATTTAGCAGATACGCAGTATTTT.

There are many counts of this clonotype. The chain combines TRBV28 with TRBJ2-7; no definite D call. The germline V and J ends were trimmed by 8 bases and 2 bases, with 10 bases remaining between them. Germline CDR1 MDHEN, CDR2 SYDVKM. The CDR3 length is 12 residues. Written as DNA, the CDR3 is TGTGCCAGCGCCTCGTTCACCTACGAGCAGTACTTC. Its translation: CASASFTYEQYF.

Notes on this clonotype: Given a much more abundant clone one base away, this may be a read error. The CDR3 spells CVSSFGTGDNEQFF. In nucleotides, the CDR3 is TGCGTCAGCAGCTTCGGAACAGGGGACAATGAGCAGTTCTTC. The chain joins TRBV5-1 to TRBJ2-1; 7 nucleotides agree with TRBD1. The CDR3 is made up of 14 amino acids. Germline V gene lookup returns CDR1 SGHRS and CDR2 YFSETQ.

Turning to this clonotype: The junction departs from germline at one end; a sequencing error may be responsible. The CDR3 here is CASSTRQGEDF. The CDR3 region has the DNA TGTGCCAGCAGTACCCGACAGGGTGAAGACTTC. The rearrangement links TRBV28 to TRBJ2-5, with TRBD1 identical over 7 bases. This CDR3 spans 11 amino acids. CDR1 is MDHEN and CDR2 is SYDVKM in the germline V gene.